Shown below are 8 T cell receptor beta chains from a single sample sequenced in a study of Graves' ophthalmopathy and Graves' hyperthyroidism. The authors amplified TCR beta CDR3 regions from RNA transcripts. RT-PCR was first run with HTBI primers, then multiplex PCR in a second round. One entry per CDR3 protein, called by TCRdb with MiXCR from the multiplex PCR reads. The profile shows around 470,000 distinct CDR3 sequences, about an eighth of them singletons. The source material was blood. The receptor set was obtained from a woman in her twenties or thirties with Graves' ophthalmopathy.

This clonotype has at least ten counts. The chain joins TRBV12-3 or TRBV12-4 to TRBJ1-1, with 7 bases matching TRBD1. This CDR3 spans 14 amino acids. The ends lost 5 bases at V and 2 bases at J; junction bases unmatched: 5. CDR3 sequence (DNA): TGTGCCAGCAGTGGCAGGGGGTATAACACTGAAGCTTTCTTT. Encoded protein: CASSGRGYNTEAFF.

With regard to this clonotype: This clone may be a read error of a much larger clone one base away. The genes are TRBV5-5 and TRBJ2-7; 11 positions agree with TRBD1. The CDR3 runs to 15 residues. The germline CDR1 and CDR2 sequences are SGHKS and YYEKEE (reference sequence). The CDR3 reads CASSFPGQGVYELYF. The CDR3 nucleotides read TGTGCCAGCAGCTTTCCGGGACAGGGGGTCTACGAGCTGTACTTC.

This clonotype has ten or more counts. The CDR3 DNA is TGTGCCAGCAGTGGGGTGGCTAGGGTGGAGACCCAGTACTTC. This gives the protein CASSGVARVETQYF. The rearrangement uses TRBV2 and TRBJ2-5; D is unresolved. CDR1 is SNHLY, CDR2 FYNNEI, per germline. CDR3 length: 14 amino acids. V was trimmed by 4 bases and J by 5 bases, leaving 14 bases between them.

In this sample, this clonotype turned up many times. This chain joins TRBV12-3 or TRBV12-4 and TRBJ2-7; a possible D gene is TRBD2 (5 bases). The CDR3 covers 11 residues. The V and J ends lost 5 bases and 8 bases respectively, with 10 bases between them. This CDR3 reads CASSHTTKQYF. The CDR3 DNA sequence: TGTGCCAGCAGTCACACGACTAAGCAGTACTTC.

In this sample, this clonotype turned up many times. The CDR3 region is CASSVEDNYGYTF. The DNA for the CDR3 is TGTGCCAGCAGCGTAGAGGATAACTATGGCTACACCTTC. This chain joins TRBV9 and TRBJ1-2; D is undetermined. The length of the CDR3 is 13 residues. Germline V gives CDR1 SGDLS, CDR2 YYNGEE. Trimming took 0 bases from V and 1 from J, leaving 4 bases between them.

This clonotype was counted many times. The final CDR3 position lacks the conserved phenylalanine or tryptophan, pointing to a likely read error. The V call is TRBV6-4, the J call TRBJ1-1; D is possibly TRBD1 (5 bases). CDR1 and CDR2 from the germline V gene are MRHNA and SNTAGT. The ends were cut back, 9 bases at V and 4 bases at J, with 15 bases in the middle. The CDR3 contains 13 residues. The CDR3 sequence: CASSTESATEAFS. CDR3 nucleotides: TGTGCCAGTTCGACAGAGTCGGCCACTGAAGCTTTCTCT.

This clonotype was counted ten times or more. The chain is built from TRBV6-5 and TRBJ1-1, with a possible D match to TRBD1 (6 bases). Germline assignment: CDR1 MNHEY and CDR2 SVGAGI. Trimming took off 2 bases at V and 6 bases at J, with 16 bases between the two ends. This CDR3 region has 15 residues. In nucleotides, the CDR3 is TGTGCCAGCAGTTACGAGGGACCAGGGGCTTCTGAAGCTTTCTTT. As protein: CASSYEGPGASEAFF.

Regarding this clonotype: The germline gene is not matched at one end of the junction; a read error may be the cause. The V call is TRBV28, the J call TRBJ1-5; D unresolved. This CDR3 region has 14 residues. In germline, CDR1 is MDHEN, CDR2 SYDVKM. The CDR3 DNA is TGTGCCAGCAGTTACCGAGCTAGCAGTCAGCCCCAGCATTTT. Amino acids: CASSYRASSQPQHF.